This T cell receptor beta chain was captured in a study of cytomegalovirus exposure and HLA in healthy donors. For the study at large: An earlier analysis found 95 million to 140 million unique TCR beta sequences from about 190 million T cells.

This cohort consisted of healthy bone marrow donors. Use of 60 Vbeta and 13 Jbeta primers characterized the PCR. Data came from immunoSEQ multiplex PCR; TCRdb stores just in-frame clones and leaves some out. The sample includes about 190,000 clones, around three quarters of them seen just once. This clonotype was sampled from a woman aged 18-29 years in good health and CMV-seronegative. The sequenced material came from PBMCs.

This CDR3 reads CASSPLDSGNTIYF. The CDR3 region has the DNA TGTGCCAGCAGCCCCTTAGATTCTGGAAACACCATATATTTT. The V and J genes are TRBV6-6 and TRBJ1-3; D call uncertain. The CDR3 extends over 14 amino acids. V lost 6 bases, J lost 1 base, and 10 bases lay in between. Germline values: CDR1 MNHNY, CDR2 SVGAGI (reference sequence).